The 22 T cell receptor beta chains in this list originate from one sample, sequenced in a study of graft-versus-host responses after intestinal transplantation. Only in-frame clones appear in the TCRdb table, and some are missing; sequencing was by immunoSEQ multiplex PCR. The sample lists about 40,000 clones, 75% to 95% seen once, with 2% to 2.5% in the top ten. This sample comprised PBMCs, obtained 300 to 320 days after intestinal transplant. The receptors come from a human patient who received an intestinal transplant, so some T cells may come from the graft donor.

This chain uses TRBV7-8 with TRBJ2-3, with 13 bases identical to TRBD2. V lost 6 bases and J lost 4; bases outside the gene matches: 10. Germline values: CDR1 SGHVS, CDR2 FQNEAQ. This CDR3 has 17 amino acids. The CDR3: CASSRLAGGALADTQYF. Written as DNA, the CDR3 is TGTGCCAGCAGTCGACTAGCGGGAGGAGCTTTAGCAGATACGCAGTATTTT.

On this clone: Other DNA sequences in this specimen translate into the identical CDR3. This sequence joins TRBV2 and TRBJ2-2; weak D call: TRBD1 (6 bases). The germline V and J ends were trimmed by 6 bases and 5 bases, with 13 bases remaining between them. The CDR3 covers 14 residues. Germline V gene sequence: CDR1 SNHLY, CDR2 FYNNEI. CDR3 nucleotides: TGTGCCAGCAGCGGCAAGAGGGGGACCGGGGAGCTGTTTTTT. Residues: CASSGKRGTGELFF. Full variable domain (missing parts from reference TRBV2 and TRBJ2-2): EPEVTQTPSHQVTQMGQEVILRCVPISNHLYFYWYRQILGQKVEFLVSFYNNEISEKSEIFDDQFSVERPDGSNFTLKIRSTKLEDSAMYFCASSGKRGTGELFFGEGSRLTVL.

The chain links TRBV5-1 to TRBJ2-3, with TRBD2 matching 12 bases. The CDR3 is 17 residues long. J was trimmed by 5 bases and V by 3 bases; bases with no gene match: 10. Germline V gene sequence: CDR1 SGHRS, CDR2 YFSETQ. The CDR3 here is CASSWETSGRVGDTQYF. In nucleotides, the CDR3 is TGCGCCAGCAGCTGGGAGACTAGCGGGAGAGTGGGAGATACGCAGTATTTT.

This sequence joins TRBV4-1 and TRBJ1-5; D is undetermined. V lost 1 base, J lost 10 bases, and 11 bases lay in between. The germline gives CDR1 MGHRA, CDR2 YSYEKL. This CDR3 contains 13 residues. The CDR3 nucleotides are TGCGCCAGCAGCCAAGGGGCTTTTGGACCCCAGCATTTT. Protein product: CASSQGAFGPQHF.

This chain uses TRBV18 with TRBJ1-1; a weak D match, TRBD1 (5 bases). This CDR3 has 14 residues. CDR1 and CDR2 (germline): KGHSH, LQKENI. The ends were cut back, 5 bases at V and 5 bases at J, with 15 bases in the middle. The CDR3 is CASSAGLLRTEAFF. The CDR3 nucleotides are TGTGCCAGCTCAGCAGGGTTATTGAGGACTGAAGCTTTCTTT.

The chain joins TRBV6-5 to TRBJ2-3, with a weak D call TRBD2 (6 bases). Germline assignment: CDR1 MNHEY and CDR2 SVGAGI. V was trimmed by 6 bases and J by 0 bases, leaving 13 bases between them. The CDR3 is made up of 15 amino acids. In nucleotides, the CDR3 is TGTGCCAGCAGCCCATTCGGGAGAAGCACAGATACGCAGTATTTT. Protein sequence: CASSPFGRSTDTQYF.

This CDR3 reads CASSGTGNEQYF. In nucleotides, the CDR3 is TGCGCCAGCAGCGGGACAGGCAACGAGCAGTACTTC. The V gene is TRBV4-1, the J gene TRBJ2-7; 8 nucleotides line up with TRBD1. Trimming at V came to 5 bases and at J to 5 bases, leaving 2 bases not matched to a gene. Germline CDR1 MGHRA, CDR2 YSYEKL. The CDR3 is made up of 12 amino acids.

The V call is TRBV5-1, the J call TRBJ2-2; a weak D match, TRBD1 (6 bases). The length of the CDR3 is 16 residues. Between the trimmed V and J ends, which lost 8 bases and 5 bases, there was a span of 22 bases. Germline CDR1 is SGHRS and CDR2 is YFSETQ. This chain's CDR3 is CASGLQGWDVTGELFF. CDR3 in DNA: TGCGCCAGTGGCCTTCAGGGGTGGGACGTGACCGGGGAGCTGTTTTTT.

This clone was recorded once. V usage is TRBV29-1 and J usage is TRBJ1-2; the D is unclear. From germline, CDR1 is SQVTM and CDR2 ANQGSEA. V lost 5 bases to trimming and J lost 4 bases, with 11 bases between them. This CDR3 spans 12 amino acids. This CDR3 is CSVIGGLYGYTF. DNA for the CDR3: TGCAGCGTTATTGGTGGGCTCTATGGCTACACCTTC.

The rearrangement joins TRBV6-6 to TRBJ2-5, with D perhaps TRBD1 or TRBD2 (6 bases each). Germline V gene data show CDR1 as MNHNY and CDR2 as SVGAGI (reference sequence). The ends were cut back, 6 bases at V and 1 base at J, with 18 bases in the middle. The CDR3 has 16 amino acids. The CDR3 DNA is TGTGCCAGCAGACAAGGGGGGTCCCGACCCCAAGAGACCCAGTACTTC. Amino acids: CASRQGGSRPQETQYF.

The V and J genes are TRBV4-2 and TRBJ2-4, with 7 bases identical to TRBD2. Germline trimming cut 4 bases from V and 1 base from J; bases unmatched to any gene: 10. This CDR3 region has 17 residues. CDR1 is LGHNA, CDR2 YNFKEQ, per germline. In DNA form, the CDR3 reads TGTGCCAGCAGCCCCACTGGCGTGCGGGAGGCCAAAAACATTCAGTACTTC. Protein: CASSPTGVREAKNIQYF.

This sequence joins TRBV6-5 and TRBJ1-2; D unresolved. Trimming removed 0 bases at V and 8 bases at J, with 10 bases between. Germline CDR1 reads MNHEY; CDR2 reads SVGAGI. The CDR3 length is 13 residues. This chain's CDR3 is CASSYSFGLGYTF. In DNA, the CDR3 is TGTGCCAGCAGTTACTCTTTCGGGTTAGGCTACACCTTC.

V gene TRBV6-5 combines with J gene TRBJ2-1; a possible D gene is TRBD2 (6 bases). The CDR3 runs to 14 residues. With 6 bases removed from V and 4 bases from J, the gap between germline ends came to 13 bases. Per the germline V gene, CDR1 is MNHEY and CDR2 is SVGAGI. CDR3 in DNA: TGTGCCAGCAGAGGGGTCGGGGGATACAATGAGCAGTTCTTC. Translation: CASRGVGGYNEQFF.

V and J are TRBV9 and TRBJ1-5; TRBD1 matches at 10 bases. After removal of 0 bases from V and 7 bases from J, the junction contained 4 bases not matched to a gene. Germline V gene data show CDR1 as SGDLS and CDR2 as YYNGEE. The CDR3 spans 15 residues. The CDR3 DNA reads as TGTGCCAGCAGCGTAGGACAGGGGGCAGGGCAGCCCCAGCATTTT. Its translation is CASSVGQGAGQPQHF.

The chain has TRBV7-8 and TRBJ2-7; TRBD1 might be the D (6 bases). With 3 bases removed from V and 4 bases from J, the gap between germline ends came to 28 bases. Germline assignment: CDR1 SGHVS and CDR2 FQNEAQ. The CDR3 sequence is 19 residues long. The CDR3 DNA reads as TGTGCCAGCAGCTTCGGTCGTGTTGTCGGGACACGGATTCGGTACGAGCAGTACTTC. Translation: CASSFGRVVGTRIRYEQYF. The variable domain in full, completed from reference TRBV7-8 and TRBJ2-7, reads GAGVSQSPRYKVAKRGQDVALRCDPISGHVSLFWYQQALGQGPEFLTYFQNEAQLDKSGLPSDRFFAERPEGSVSTLKIQRTQQEDSAVYLCASSFGRVVGTRIRYEQYFGPGTRLTVT.

The chain links TRBV13 to TRBJ2-1, with 8 bases aligning to TRBD1. The CDR3 runs to 15 residues. Looked up from germline, CDR1 is PRHDT and CDR2 is FYEKMQ (reference sequence). V lost 4 bases, J lost 5 bases, and 7 bases stayed unmatched. CDR3 sequence: CASSSTGVGNNEQFF. In DNA form, the CDR3 reads TGTGCCAGCAGCTCGACAGGGGTTGGGAACAATGAGCAGTTCTTC.

V usage is TRBV2 and J usage is TRBJ2-2, with 7 bases identical to TRBD2. The CDR3 extends over 15 amino acids. The V gene's germline CDR1 is SNHLY and CDR2 FYNNEI. V dropped 5 bases and J dropped 6; count of bases not matched to a gene: 9. CDR3 residues: CASSYGRLSAGELFF. CDR3 nucleotides: TGTGCCAGCAGTTACGGGAGGCTAAGCGCCGGGGAGCTGTTTTTT.

For the CDR3, the DNA is TGTGCCAGCAGTCGCGCGGGACAGAGCTCCTATAATTCACCCCTCCACTTT. Translated, it gives CASSRAGQSSYNSPLHF. The chain combines TRBV28 with TRBJ1-6; 7 bases line up with TRBD1. V gave up 5 bases and J gave up 0 bases; unmatched junction bases: 7. In germline, CDR1 is MDHEN, CDR2 SYDVKM. The CDR3 covers 17 residues.

The genes are TRBV6-5 and TRBJ2-7; the match to TRBD1 covers 8 bases. In germline, CDR1 is MNHEY, CDR2 SVGAGI. This CDR3 region has 14 residues. V lost 8 bases, J lost 4 bases, and 10 bases stayed unmatched. CDR3 nucleotide sequence: TGTGCCAGCGGAGCGGCAGGGGGCGAGTACGAGCAGTACTTC. Its protein product is CASGAAGGEYEQYF.

CDR3 loop: CASSFLNTEAFF. The CDR3 bases are TGTGCCAGCAGTTTCCTGAACACTGAAGCTTTCTTT. This sequence joins TRBV28 and TRBJ1-1; D is unclear. CDR3 length: 12 amino acids. Germline V gene data show CDR1 as MDHEN and CDR2 as SYDVKM. The V end was cut by 3 bases, the J end by 0 bases, with 2 bases between. Drawing the rest from reference TRBV28 and TRBJ1-1, the complete variable domain is DVKVTQSSRYLVKRTGEKVFLECVQDMDHENMFWYRQDPGLGLRLIYFSYDVKMKEKGDIPEGYSVSREKKERFSLILESASTNQTSMYLCASSFLNTEAFFGQGTRLTVV.

The chain uses TRBV7-4 and TRBJ1-2; 8 bases agree with TRBD1. The CDR3 consists of 15 residues. In germline, CDR1 is SGHVT, CDR2 SQSDAQ. The junction had 6 bases not matched to a gene; V was cut back by 4 bases and J by 2 bases. The CDR3 protein is CASSSDRGVNYGYTF. CDR3 DNA sequence: TGTGCCAGCAGCTCAGACAGGGGAGTAAACTATGGCTACACCTTC.

The chain has TRBV5-6 and TRBJ1-5; D is unclear. CDR1 SGHDT and CDR2 YYEEEE come from the germline V gene. The CDR3 length is 13 residues. V lost 4 bases and J 11 bases, leaving 16 bases between the germline ends. CDR3 sequence (DNA): TGTGCCAGCAGCCCGGCCCCTGGAGGAGCCCAGCATTTT. Translated, it gives CASSPAPGGAQHF.